This record concerns one T cell receptor beta chain sequence. These data originate in a study of CD8+ T cells in alopecia areata. Isolated RNA was reverse transcribed into cDNA used as the sequencing template. The method was immunoSEQ multiplex PCR; TCRdb's version includes in-frame clones alone and lacks a portion of them. The table shows about 100,000 clones, with roughly 46% occurring only once. The treatment: oral pan-JAK inhibitor, 5-10 mg twice daily. The material sequenced was CD8+ T cells sorted from blood, taken at week 24, from a patient treated with tofacitinib. This TCR was recovered from a human donor with alopecia areata.

CDR3 DNA sequence: TGTGCCAGCGGGGGGGCTAGCAATCAGCCCCAGCATTTT. It codes for CASGGASNQPQHF. The V call is TRBV7-3, the J call TRBJ1-5; possible D gene TRBD1, 6 bases. Trimming took off 8 bases at V and 0 bases at J, with 8 bases between the two ends. CDR1 SGHTA and CDR2 FQGTGA come from the germline V gene. The CDR3 consists of 13 residues.